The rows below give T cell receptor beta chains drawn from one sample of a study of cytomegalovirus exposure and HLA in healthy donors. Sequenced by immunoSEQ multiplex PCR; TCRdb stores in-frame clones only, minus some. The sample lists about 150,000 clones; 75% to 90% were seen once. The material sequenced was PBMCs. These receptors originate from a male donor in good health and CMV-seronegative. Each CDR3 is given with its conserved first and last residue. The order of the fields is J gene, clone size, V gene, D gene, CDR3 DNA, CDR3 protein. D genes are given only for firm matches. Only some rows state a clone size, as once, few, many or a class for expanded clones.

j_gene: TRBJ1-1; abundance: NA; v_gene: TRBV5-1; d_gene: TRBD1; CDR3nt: TGCGCCAGCAGCTCAACAGGGGGCGCGTTTTACACTGAAGCTTTCTTT; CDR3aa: CASSSTGGAFYTEAFF
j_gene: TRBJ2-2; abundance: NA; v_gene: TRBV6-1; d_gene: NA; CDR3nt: TGTGCCAGCAGGTGGACTCAGCTCAACACCGGGGAGCTGTTTTTT; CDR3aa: CASRWTQLNTGELFF
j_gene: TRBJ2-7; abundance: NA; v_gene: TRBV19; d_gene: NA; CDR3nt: TGTGCCAGTAGTATTCGTCAGGATTCCTACGAGCAGTACTTC; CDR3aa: CASSIRQDSYEQYF
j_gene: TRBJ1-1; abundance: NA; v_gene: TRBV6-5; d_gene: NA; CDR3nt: TGTGCCAGCAGTTACTCCCAGGGTTTGGCGGCTGAAGCTTTCTTT; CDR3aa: CASSYSQGLAAEAFF
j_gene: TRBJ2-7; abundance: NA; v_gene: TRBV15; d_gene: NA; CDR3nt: TGTGCCACCAGCAGAGCCAGGGCCTACGAGCAGTACTTC; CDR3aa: CATSRARAYEQYF
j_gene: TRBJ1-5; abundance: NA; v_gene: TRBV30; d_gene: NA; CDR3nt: TGTGCCTGGAGTGTAAAGGGAAGGGGTAATCAGCCCCAGCATTTT; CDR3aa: CAWSVKGRGNQPQHF
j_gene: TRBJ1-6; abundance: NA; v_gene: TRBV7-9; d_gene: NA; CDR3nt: TGTGCCAGCAGCTTAGCGTCAGGGGTTAGGGCCCTCCACTTT; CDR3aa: CASSLASGVRALHF
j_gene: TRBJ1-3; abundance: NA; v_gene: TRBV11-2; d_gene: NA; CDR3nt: TGTGCCAGCAGCTTAGTTGGCGATAGGTGGAGCTCTGGAAACACCATATATTTT; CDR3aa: CASSLVGDRWSSGNTIYF
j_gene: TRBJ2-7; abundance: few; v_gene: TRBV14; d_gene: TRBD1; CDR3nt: TGTGCCAGCAGACGGGACAGCTCCTACGAGCAGTACTTC; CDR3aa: CASRRDSSYEQYF
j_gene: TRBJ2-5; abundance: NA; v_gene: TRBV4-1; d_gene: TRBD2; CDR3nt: TGCGCCAGCAGCCGAGGCGGGCGGGGGGCCCTTGAGACCCAGTACTTC; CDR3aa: CASSRGGRGALETQYF
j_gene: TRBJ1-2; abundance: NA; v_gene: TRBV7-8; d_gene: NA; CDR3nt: TGTGCCAGCCGGGGGGCCTATGGCTACACCTTC; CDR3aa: CASRGAYGYTF
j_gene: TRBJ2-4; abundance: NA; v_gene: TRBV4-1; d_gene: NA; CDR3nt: TGCGCCAACGGCGGGACAGACCTAGCCAAAAACATTCAGTACTTC; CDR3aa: CANGGTDLAKNIQYF
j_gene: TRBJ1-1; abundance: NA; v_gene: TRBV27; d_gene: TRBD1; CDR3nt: TGTGCCAGCAGTTCTCGGCCCCCAGGGGGTACGTTTAAGAACACTGAAGCTTTCTTT; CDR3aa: CASSSRPPGGTFKNTEAFF
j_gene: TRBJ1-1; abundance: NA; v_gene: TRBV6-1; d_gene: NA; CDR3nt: TGTGCCAGCAGTCGGGATAGCACTGAAGCTTTCTTT; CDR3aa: CASSRDSTEAFF
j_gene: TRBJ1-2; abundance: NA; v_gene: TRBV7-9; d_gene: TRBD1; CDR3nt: TGTGCCAGCAGTTTCGGACAGGGGGCCTATGGCTACACCTTC; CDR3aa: CASSFGQGAYGYTF
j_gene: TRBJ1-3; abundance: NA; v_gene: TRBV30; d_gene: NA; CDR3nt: TGTGCCTGGACAGCGGCATACGGAAACACCATATATTTT; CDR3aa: CAWTAAYGNTIYF
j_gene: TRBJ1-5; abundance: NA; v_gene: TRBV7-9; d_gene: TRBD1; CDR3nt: TGTGCCAGCAGCTTAGTCACAGGGGGCGCGAGCAATCAGCCCCAGCATTTT; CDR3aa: CASSLVTGGASNQPQHF
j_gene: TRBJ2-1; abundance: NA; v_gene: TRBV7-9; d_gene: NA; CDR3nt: TGTGCCAGCAGCTTTTCCCCAGAGCAGTTCTTC; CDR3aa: CASSFSPEQFF
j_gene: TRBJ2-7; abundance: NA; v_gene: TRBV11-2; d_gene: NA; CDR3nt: TGTGCCAGCAGCTTAGGACTGGCTAACTACGAGCAGTACTTC; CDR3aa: CASSLGLANYEQYF
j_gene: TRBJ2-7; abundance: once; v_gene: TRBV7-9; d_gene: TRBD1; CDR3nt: TGTGCCAGCAGCCCACGGGACAGAAGCTCCTACGAGCAGTACTTC; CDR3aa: CASSPRDRSSYEQYF
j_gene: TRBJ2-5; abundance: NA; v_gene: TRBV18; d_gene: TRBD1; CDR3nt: TGTGCCAGCTCACCGCCAGGACAGGGGTGGAAGGAGACCCAGTACTTC; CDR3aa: CASSPPGQGWKETQYF
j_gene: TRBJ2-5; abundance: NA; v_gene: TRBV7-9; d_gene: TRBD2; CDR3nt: TGTGCCAGCAGCTTAGGGATGTGGGCGGGGGTCTACCAAGAGACCCAGTACTTC; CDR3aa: CASSLGMWAGVYQETQYF
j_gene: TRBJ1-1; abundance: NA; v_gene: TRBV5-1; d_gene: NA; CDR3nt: TGCGCCAGCTCGCTCGGAGGCTCGAACACTGAAGCTTTCTTT; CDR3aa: CASSLGGSNTEAFF
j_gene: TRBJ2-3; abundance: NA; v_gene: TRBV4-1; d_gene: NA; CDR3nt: TGCGCCAGCAGCCAACAACACAGGGAAGTCCCAGATACGCAGTATTTT; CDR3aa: CASSQQHREVPDTQYF
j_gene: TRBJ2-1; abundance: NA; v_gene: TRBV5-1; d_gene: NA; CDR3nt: TGCGCCAGCAGCTTATTACGGGGGAATGAGCAGTTCTTC; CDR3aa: CASSLLRGNEQFF
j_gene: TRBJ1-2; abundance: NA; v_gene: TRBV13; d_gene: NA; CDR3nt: TGTGCCAGCAGCTTAGGCATTTCTAACTATGGCTACACCTTC; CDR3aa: CASSLGISNYGYTF
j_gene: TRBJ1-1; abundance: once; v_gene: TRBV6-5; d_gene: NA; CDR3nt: TGTGCCAGCAGGCAGGTCCTGAACACTGAAGCTTTCTTT; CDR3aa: CASRQVLNTEAFF
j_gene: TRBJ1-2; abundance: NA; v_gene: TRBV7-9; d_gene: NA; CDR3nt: TGTGCCAGCAGCTCAGGACAGCCGCCATGGGGCGGCTACACCTTC; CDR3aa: CASSSGQPPWGGYTF
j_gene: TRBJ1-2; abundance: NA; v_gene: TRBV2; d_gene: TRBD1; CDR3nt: TGTGCCAGCAGTGAAGTTGGCAGGGGGCGCGGCTACACCTTC; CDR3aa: CASSEVGRGRGYTF
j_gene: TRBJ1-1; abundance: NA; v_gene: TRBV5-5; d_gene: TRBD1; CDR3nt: TGTGCCAGCAGCTTGTTACAGGGGCCTGAAGCTTTCTTT; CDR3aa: CASSLLQGPEAFF
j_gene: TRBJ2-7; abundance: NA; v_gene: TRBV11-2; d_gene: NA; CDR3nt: TGTGCCAGCAGCTTAGTAGGGGTCGAGCAGTACTTC; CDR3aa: CASSLVGVEQYF
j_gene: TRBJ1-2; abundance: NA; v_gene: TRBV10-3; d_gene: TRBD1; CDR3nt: TGTGCCATCACCGGACAGGAATTAGGTGGCTACACCTTC; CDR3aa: CAITGQELGGYTF
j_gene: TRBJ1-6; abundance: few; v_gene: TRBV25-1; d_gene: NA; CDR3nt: TGTGCCAGCTCCCGTGGCGGGGCAGATAATTCACCCCTCCACTTT; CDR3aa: CASSRGGADNSPLHF
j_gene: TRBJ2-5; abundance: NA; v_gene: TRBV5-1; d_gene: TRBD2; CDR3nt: TGCGCCAGCAGCTCGGGGGGGCCGGGAGGAGAGACCCAGTACTTC; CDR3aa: CASSSGGPGGETQYF
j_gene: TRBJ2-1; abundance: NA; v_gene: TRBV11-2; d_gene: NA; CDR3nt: TGTGCCAGCGGGTTCGGGAGCTACAATGAGCAGTTCTTC; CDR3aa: CASGFGSYNEQFF
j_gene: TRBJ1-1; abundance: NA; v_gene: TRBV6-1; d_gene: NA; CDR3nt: TGTGCCAGCAGTCAATGGACGACAGCGAACACTGAAGCTTTCTTT; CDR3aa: CASSQWTTANTEAFF
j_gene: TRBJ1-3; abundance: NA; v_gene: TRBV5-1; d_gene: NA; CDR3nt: TGCGCCAGCAGCTTGTACGCTGGCAACTCTGGAAACACCATATATTTT; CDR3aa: CASSLYAGNSGNTIYF
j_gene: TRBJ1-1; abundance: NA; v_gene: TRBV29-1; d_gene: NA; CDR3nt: TGCAGCGCCAAGGGCCAGGGGAACACTGAAGCTTTCTTT; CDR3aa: CSAKGQGNTEAFF
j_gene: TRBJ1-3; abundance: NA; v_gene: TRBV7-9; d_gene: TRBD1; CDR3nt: TGTGCCAGCAGCCGAACGGGACAGAGCTCTGGAAACACCATATATTTT; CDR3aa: CASSRTGQSSGNTIYF
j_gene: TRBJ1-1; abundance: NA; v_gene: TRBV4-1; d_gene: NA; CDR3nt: TGCGCCAGCAGCCAAGGGACCCACGGACAAACCGAAGCTTTCTTT; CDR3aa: CASSQGTHGQTEAFF
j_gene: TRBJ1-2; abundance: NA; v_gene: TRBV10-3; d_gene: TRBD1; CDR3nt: TGTGCCATCAGTGAATCGACAGGGCAAAAATATGGCTACACCTTC; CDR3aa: CAISESTGQKYGYTF
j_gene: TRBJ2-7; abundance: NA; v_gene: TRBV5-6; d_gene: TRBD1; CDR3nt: TGTGCCAGCAGCCCCAGGACAGGGGACCACGAGCAGTACTTC; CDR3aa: CASSPRTGDHEQYF
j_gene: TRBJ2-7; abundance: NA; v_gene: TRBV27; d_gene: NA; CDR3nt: TGTGCCAGCAAGAGGACAGACACCTACGAGCAGTACTTC; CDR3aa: CASKRTDTYEQYF
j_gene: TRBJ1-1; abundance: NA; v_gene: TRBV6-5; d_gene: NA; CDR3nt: TGTGCCACCCGACGGGTGAACACTGAAGCTTTCTTT; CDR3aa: CATRRVNTEAFF
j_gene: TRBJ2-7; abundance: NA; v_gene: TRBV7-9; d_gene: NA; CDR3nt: TGTGCCAGCAGCTTAAAAGACAGGAACTCCTACGAGCAGTACTTC; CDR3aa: CASSLKDRNSYEQYF
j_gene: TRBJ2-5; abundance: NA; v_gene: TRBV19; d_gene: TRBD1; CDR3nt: TGTGCCAGTAGTATCAGGACAGGTCAAGAGACCCAGTACTTC; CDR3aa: CASSIRTGQETQYF
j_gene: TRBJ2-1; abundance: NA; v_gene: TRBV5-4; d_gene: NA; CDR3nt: TGTGCCAGCAGACGGGACTCTTACAATGAGCAGTTCTTC; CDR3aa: CASRRDSYNEQFF
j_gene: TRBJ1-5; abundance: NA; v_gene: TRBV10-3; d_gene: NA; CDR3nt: TGTGCCATCAGTAGCTCGGGGAGGGACAATCAGCCCCAGCATTTT; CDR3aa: CAISSSGRDNQPQHF
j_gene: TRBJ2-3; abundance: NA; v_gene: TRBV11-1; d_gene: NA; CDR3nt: TGTGCCAGCAGCGCGGGGACCGCCGGTACGCAGTATTTT; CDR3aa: CASSAGTAGTQYF
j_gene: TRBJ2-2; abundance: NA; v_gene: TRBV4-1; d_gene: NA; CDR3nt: TGCGCCAGCAGCCAACTCAACATTTACCGGGACACTCACACCGGGGAGCTGTTTTTT; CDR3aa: CASSQLNIYRDTHTGELFF
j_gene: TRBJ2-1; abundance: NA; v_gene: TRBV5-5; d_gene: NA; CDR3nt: TGTGCCAGCAGCTTGGTGGCAAAGCGGGATGAGCAGTTCTTC; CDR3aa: CASSLVAKRDEQFF
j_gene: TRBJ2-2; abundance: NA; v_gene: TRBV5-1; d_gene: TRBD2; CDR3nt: TGCGCCAGCAGCCCCGGACTAGCGGGGACCGAGGCCGGGGAGCTGTTTTTT; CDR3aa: CASSPGLAGTEAGELFF
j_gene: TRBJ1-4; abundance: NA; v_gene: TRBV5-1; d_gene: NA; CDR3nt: TGCGCCAGCAGCAATGGGGGGAAAGGAGAAAAACTGTTTTTT; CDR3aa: CASSNGGKGEKLFF
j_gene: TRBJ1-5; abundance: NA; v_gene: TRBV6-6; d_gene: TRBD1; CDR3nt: TGTGCCAGCAGTGACAACAGGGGGAATCAGCCCCAGCATTTT; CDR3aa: CASSDNRGNQPQHF